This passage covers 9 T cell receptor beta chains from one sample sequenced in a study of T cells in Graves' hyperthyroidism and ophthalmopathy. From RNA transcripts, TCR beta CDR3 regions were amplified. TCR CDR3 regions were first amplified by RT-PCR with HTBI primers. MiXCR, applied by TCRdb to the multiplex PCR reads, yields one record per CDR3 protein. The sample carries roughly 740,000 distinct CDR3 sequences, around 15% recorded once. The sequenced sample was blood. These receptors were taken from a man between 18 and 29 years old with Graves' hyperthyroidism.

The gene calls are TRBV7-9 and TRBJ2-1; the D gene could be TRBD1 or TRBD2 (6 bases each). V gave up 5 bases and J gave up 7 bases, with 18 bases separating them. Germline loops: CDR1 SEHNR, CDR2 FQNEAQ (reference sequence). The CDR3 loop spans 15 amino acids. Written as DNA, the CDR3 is TGTGCCAGCAGCCGTTATAGGTCGGGGGCGAATGAGCAGTTCTTC. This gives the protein CASSRYRSGANEQFF.

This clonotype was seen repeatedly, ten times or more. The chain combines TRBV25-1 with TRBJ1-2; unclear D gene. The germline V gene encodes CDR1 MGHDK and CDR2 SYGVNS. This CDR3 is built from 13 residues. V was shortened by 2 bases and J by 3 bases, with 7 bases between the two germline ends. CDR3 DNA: TGTGCCAGCAGTGAAACCAACTACTATGGCTACACCTTC. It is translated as CASSETNYYGYTF.

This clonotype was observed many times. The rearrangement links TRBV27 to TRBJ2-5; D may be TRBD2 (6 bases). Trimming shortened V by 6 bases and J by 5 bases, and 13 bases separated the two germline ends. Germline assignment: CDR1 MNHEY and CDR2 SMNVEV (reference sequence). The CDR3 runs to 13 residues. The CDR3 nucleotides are TGTGCCAGCAGCCTTCGACGGGGGGAGACCCAGTACTTC. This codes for CASSLRRGETQYF.

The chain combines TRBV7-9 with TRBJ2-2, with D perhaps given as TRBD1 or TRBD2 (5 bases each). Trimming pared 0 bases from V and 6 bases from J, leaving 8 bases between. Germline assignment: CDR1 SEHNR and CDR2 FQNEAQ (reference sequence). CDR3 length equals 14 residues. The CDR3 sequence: CASSLARGAGELFF. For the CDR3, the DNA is TGTGCCAGCAGCTTAGCTCGAGGGGCCGGGGAGCTGTTTTTT.

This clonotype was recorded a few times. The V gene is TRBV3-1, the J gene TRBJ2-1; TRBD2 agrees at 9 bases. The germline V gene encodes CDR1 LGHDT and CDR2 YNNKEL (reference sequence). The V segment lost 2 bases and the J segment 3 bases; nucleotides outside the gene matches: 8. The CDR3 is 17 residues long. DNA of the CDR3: TGTGCCAGCAGCCAAAGGCTACTAGCGGGCCTCTACAATGAGCAGTTCTTC. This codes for CASSQRLLAGLYNEQFF.

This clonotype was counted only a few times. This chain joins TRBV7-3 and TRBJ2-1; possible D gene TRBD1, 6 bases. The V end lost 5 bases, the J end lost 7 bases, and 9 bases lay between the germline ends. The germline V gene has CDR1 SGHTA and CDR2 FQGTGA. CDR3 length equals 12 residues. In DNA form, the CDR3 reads TGTGCCAGCAGCCAAGGGACAAATGAGCAGTTCTTC. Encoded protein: CASSQGTNEQFF.

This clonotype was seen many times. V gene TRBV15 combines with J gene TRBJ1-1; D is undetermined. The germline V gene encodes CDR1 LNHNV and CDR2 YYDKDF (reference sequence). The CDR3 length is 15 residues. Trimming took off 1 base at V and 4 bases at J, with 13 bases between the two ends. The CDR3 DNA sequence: TGTGCCACCAGCAGAGTAATTCAAGGAGGCACTGAAGCTTTCTTT. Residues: CATSRVIQGGTEAFF.

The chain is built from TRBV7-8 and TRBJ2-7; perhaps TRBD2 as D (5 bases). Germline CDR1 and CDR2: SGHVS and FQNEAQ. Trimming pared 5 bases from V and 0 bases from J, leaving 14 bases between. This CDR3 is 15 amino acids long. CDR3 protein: CASSLGIRSSYEQYF. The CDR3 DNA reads TGTGCCAGCAGCCTCGGGATCCGCAGCTCCTACGAGCAGTACTTC.

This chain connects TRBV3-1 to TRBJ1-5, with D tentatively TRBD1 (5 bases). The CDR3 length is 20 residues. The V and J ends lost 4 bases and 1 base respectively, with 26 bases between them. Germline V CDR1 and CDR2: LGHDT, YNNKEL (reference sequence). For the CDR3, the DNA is TGTGCCAGCAGCCCCCCGAAGAAGGACCGATCGCCAGGGAGCAATCAGCCCCAGCATTTT. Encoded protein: CASSPPKKDRSPGSNQPQHF.